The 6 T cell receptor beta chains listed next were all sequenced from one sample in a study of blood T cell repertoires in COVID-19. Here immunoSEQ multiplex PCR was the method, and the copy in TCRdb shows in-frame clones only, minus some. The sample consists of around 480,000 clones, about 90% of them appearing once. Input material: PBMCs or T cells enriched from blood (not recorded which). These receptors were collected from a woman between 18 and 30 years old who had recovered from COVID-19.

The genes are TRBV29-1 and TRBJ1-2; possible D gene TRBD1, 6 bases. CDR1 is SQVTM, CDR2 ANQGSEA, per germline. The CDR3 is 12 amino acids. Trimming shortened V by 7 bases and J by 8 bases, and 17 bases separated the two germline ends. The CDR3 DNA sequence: TGCAGCGCCGGGACCTTCCAGGGGGGCTACACCTTC. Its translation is CSAGTFQGGYTF.

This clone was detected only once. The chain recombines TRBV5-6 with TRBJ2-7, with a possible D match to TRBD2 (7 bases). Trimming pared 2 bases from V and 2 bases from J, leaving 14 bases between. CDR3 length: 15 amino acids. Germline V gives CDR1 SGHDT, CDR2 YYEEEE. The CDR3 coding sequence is TGTGCCAGCAGCTTTCTCGCGGGGGCCCCCTACGAGCAGTACTTC. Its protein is CASSFLAGAPYEQYF.

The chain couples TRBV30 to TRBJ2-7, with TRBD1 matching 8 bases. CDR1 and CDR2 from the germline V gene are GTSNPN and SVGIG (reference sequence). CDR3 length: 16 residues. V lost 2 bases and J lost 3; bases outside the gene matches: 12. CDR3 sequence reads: CAWSHTRSGTGYEQYF. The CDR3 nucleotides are TGTGCCTGGAGTCATACCCGCTCCGGGACAGGCTACGAGCAGTACTTC.

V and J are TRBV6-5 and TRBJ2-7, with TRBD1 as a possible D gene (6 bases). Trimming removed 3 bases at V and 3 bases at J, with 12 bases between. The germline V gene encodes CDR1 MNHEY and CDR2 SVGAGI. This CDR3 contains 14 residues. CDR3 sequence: CASSYGGADYEQYF. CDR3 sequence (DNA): TGTGCCAGCAGTTATGGGGGCGCCGACTACGAGCAGTACTTC.

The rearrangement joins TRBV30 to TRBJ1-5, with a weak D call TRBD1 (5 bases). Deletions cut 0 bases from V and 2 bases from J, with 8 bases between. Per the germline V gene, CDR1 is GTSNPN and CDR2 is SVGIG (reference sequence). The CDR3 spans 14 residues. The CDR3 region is CAWSVRGGNQPQHF. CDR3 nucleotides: TGTGCCTGGAGTGTTCGGGGGGGCAATCAGCCCCAGCATTTT.

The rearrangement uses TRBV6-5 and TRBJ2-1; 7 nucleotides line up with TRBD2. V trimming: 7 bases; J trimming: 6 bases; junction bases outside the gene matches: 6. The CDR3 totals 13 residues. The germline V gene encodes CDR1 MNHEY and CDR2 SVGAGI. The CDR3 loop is CASTKTSLNEQFF. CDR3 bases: TGTGCCAGCACCAAGACTAGCCTCAATGAGCAGTTCTTC.